The rows below give T cell receptor beta chains drawn from one sample of a study of blood T cells in healthy people across ages. TCRdb passed the 5' RACE reads through MiXCR, listing each CDR3 protein once. Altogether a few hundred thousand distinct CDR3 sequences are present, around 27% being singletons, with the ten largest covering 3.6%. The data also belong to a second study, concerning T cells of mothers and their children.

The sequenced material came from blood. The receptors shown here come from a boy aged 2 to 10 in good health. Both conserved end residues are part of each CDR3.

J gene: TRBJ1-4
CDR3 length: 16
V gene: TRBV2
CDR3 protein: CASSDLHGTHGEKLFF

J gene: NA
CDR3 length: 12
V gene: TRBV20-1
CDR3 protein: CSARGPRETQYF

J gene: TRBJ2-5
CDR3 length: 17
V gene: TRBV7-9
CDR3 protein: CASSLAQLLAIQETQYF

J gene: TRBJ2-1
CDR3 length: 14
V gene: TRBV20-1
CDR3 protein: CSASRDTSYNEQFF

J gene: TRBJ2-3
CDR3 length: 15
V gene: TRBV6-6
CDR3 protein: CASSYDGVSTDTQYF

J gene: TRBJ1-6
CDR3 length: 20
V gene: TRBV3-1
CDR3 protein: CASSQDFMGLPWTENSPLHF

J gene: TRBJ2-4
CDR3 length: 12
V gene: TRBV25-1
CDR3 protein: CASSEGGNIQYF

J gene: TRBJ2-7
CDR3 length: 14
V gene: TRBV12-3/TRBV12-4
CDR3 protein: CASRPDGAFYEQYF

J gene: TRBJ1-5
CDR3 length: 17
V gene: TRBV6-1
CDR3 protein: CASSEARTDYSNQPQHF

J gene: NA
CDR3 length: 14
V gene: TRBV15
CDR3 protein: CATSIHSQGYEQYF

J gene: TRBJ1-2
CDR3 length: 15
V gene: TRBV7-9
CDR3 protein: CASSSDGPSNYGYTF

J gene: TRBJ2-7
CDR3 length: 15
V gene: TRBV6-1
CDR3 protein: CASRDLGGQYYEQYF

J gene: TRBJ1-6
CDR3 length: 15
V gene: TRBV6-1
CDR3 protein: CASSGQGVWDSPLHF

J gene: TRBJ2-5
CDR3 length: 15
V gene: TRBV12-3/TRBV12-4
CDR3 protein: CASSSPGLQKETQYF

J gene: TRBJ2-5
CDR3 length: 15
V gene: TRBV20-1
CDR3 protein: CSARDGLAVQETQYF

J gene: TRBJ2-5
CDR3 length: 14
V gene: TRBV2
CDR3 protein: CASRQGGLQETQYF

J gene: TRBJ2-4
CDR3 length: 18
V gene: TRBV12-5
CDR3 protein: CASGLVLNPGVAKNIQYF

J gene: TRBJ2-7
CDR3 length: 15
V gene: TRBV20-1
CDR3 protein: CSARDPQGWAYEQYF

J gene: TRBJ1-2
CDR3 length: 17
V gene: TRBV2
CDR3 protein: CASTGTRLTDGDYGYTF

J gene: TRBJ2-5
CDR3 length: 15
V gene: TRBV7-2
CDR3 protein: CASSLAAQVQETQYF

J gene: TRBJ2-5
CDR3 length: 17
V gene: TRBV3-1
CDR3 protein: CASSQGIRGPHQETQYF

J gene: NA
CDR3 length: 15
V gene: TRBV9
CDR3 protein: CASSALGQGAEEQYF

J gene: TRBJ2-7
CDR3 length: 12
V gene: TRBV2
CDR3 protein: CATTSGSYEQYF

J gene: TRBJ2-5
CDR3 length: 14
V gene: TRBV6-5
CDR3 protein: CASNPRGQGWTQYF

J gene: TRBJ2-5
CDR3 length: 18
V gene: TRBV20-1
CDR3 protein: CSARDPSTSGGPGESQYF

J gene: TRBJ1-2
CDR3 length: 15
V gene: TRBV4-3
CDR3 protein: CASSQVAGGHYGYTF

J gene: TRBJ2-7
CDR3 length: 15
V gene: TRBV7-2
CDR3 protein: CASSLGVSGSYEQYF

J gene: TRBJ1-6
CDR3 length: 14
V gene: TRBV12-3/TRBV12-4
CDR3 protein: CASSTDLANSPLHF

J gene: TRBJ1-2
CDR3 length: 12
V gene: TRBV5-6
CDR3 protein: CASSKASNGYTF

J gene: TRBJ1-5
CDR3 length: 13
V gene: TRBV6-2/TRBV6-3
CDR3 protein: CASSYVRNQPQHF

J gene: TRBJ2-5
CDR3 length: 16
V gene: TRBV11-3
CDR3 protein: CASSLGAAGEGETQYF

J gene: TRBJ1-1
CDR3 length: 12
V gene: TRBV30
CDR3 protein: CAWTPGGSEAFF

J gene: TRBJ2-7
CDR3 length: 15
V gene: TRBV10-3
CDR3 protein: CAITAGGENRYEQYF

J gene: TRBJ2-5
CDR3 length: 11
V gene: TRBV29-1
CDR3 protein: CSVRGHGTQYF

J gene: TRBJ2-3
CDR3 length: 14
V gene: TRBV9
CDR3 protein: CASSAGTSPHTQYF

J gene: TRBJ2-3
CDR3 length: 17
V gene: TRBV7-2
CDR3 protein: CASSSGLAGDGTDTQYF

J gene: TRBJ1-2
CDR3 length: 15
V gene: TRBV7-8
CDR3 protein: CASSLKQGSSYGYTF

J gene: TRBJ2-1
CDR3 length: 15
V gene: TRBV7-9
CDR3 protein: CASSPTGLAFNEQFF

J gene: TRBJ1-2
CDR3 length: 13
V gene: TRBV5-1
CDR3 protein: CASSLEVSGGYTF

J gene: TRBJ2-5
CDR3 length: 14
V gene: TRBV12-3/TRBV12-4
CDR3 protein: CASSLWLAGETQYF

J gene: TRBJ2-6
CDR3 length: 16
V gene: TRBV5-1
CDR3 protein: CASRTADLSGANVLTF

J gene: TRBJ2-5
CDR3 length: 12
V gene: TRBV5-1
CDR3 protein: CASSWDQETQYF

J gene: TRBJ1-4
CDR3 length: 15
V gene: TRBV3-1
CDR3 protein: CASSQDLLPAEKLFF

J gene: TRBJ2-7
CDR3 length: 13
V gene: TRBV18
CDR3 protein: CASSAGNPYEQYF

J gene: TRBJ2-7
CDR3 length: 14
V gene: TRBV7-2
CDR3 protein: CASSLGGQNYEQYF

J gene: TRBJ2-5
CDR3 length: 17
V gene: TRBV7-2
CDR3 protein: CASSLKGQRGNQETQYF

J gene: TRBJ2-3
CDR3 length: 15
V gene: TRBV7-2
CDR3 protein: CASRGTSGSFDTQYF

J gene: TRBJ2-3
CDR3 length: 12
V gene: TRBV12-3/TRBV12-4
CDR3 protein: CASSSRPHTQYF

J gene: TRBJ2-7
CDR3 length: 14
V gene: TRBV10-3
CDR3 protein: CAISSSGSSYEQYF

J gene: TRBJ2-1
CDR3 length: 16
V gene: TRBV2
CDR3 protein: CASSGMGAPSSWEQFF

J gene: TRBJ2-7
CDR3 length: 14
V gene: TRBV7-9
CDR3 protein: CASSFSRDEDEQYF

J gene: TRBJ2-7
CDR3 length: 14
V gene: TRBV12-3/TRBV12-4
CDR3 protein: CASTSGRARYEQYF

J gene: TRBJ2-1
CDR3 length: 16
V gene: TRBV20-1
CDR3 protein: CSAGTSGRPLFNEQFF

J gene: TRBJ2-4
CDR3 length: 17
V gene: TRBV18
CDR3 protein: CASSPPGSRIAKNIQYF

J gene: TRBJ2-4
CDR3 length: 17
V gene: TRBV15
CDR3 protein: CATSRPKRTGLSVIQYF

J gene: TRBJ2-7
CDR3 length: 12
V gene: TRBV12-3/TRBV12-4
CDR3 protein: CASSLKAYEQYF

J gene: TRBJ2-1
CDR3 length: 14
V gene: TRBV7-3
CDR3 protein: CASSVTGPHNEQFF

J gene: TRBJ2-7
CDR3 length: 14
V gene: TRBV27
CDR3 protein: CASSLVGQGQEQYF

J gene: TRBJ2-7
CDR3 length: 18
V gene: TRBV20-1
CDR3 protein: CSARPRGTSGMSSYEQYF